This paragraph covers one T cell receptor (beta chain) sequence. Its antigen is as yet unknown. The data were taken from a study of T-cell reconstitution after alpha-beta-depleted transplantation in children. Notes on the study in general: Some patients' high day-60 TCRbeta diversity was attributed to recipient cells surviving conditioning. Reportedly, alpha-beta T cells present about two months post-transplant originated from several hundred expanded clones of graft origin.

CDR3 length: 16 amino acids. After removal of 3 bases from V and 5 bases from J, the junction contained 5 bases not matched to a gene. CDR1 SGHKS and CDR2 YYEKEE come from the germline V gene (reference sequence). Molecular barcoding with unique molecular identifiers was used for the TCRbeta library. Each CDR3 protein gets one entry after TCRdb re-called the PCR reads with MiXCR. The sample has about 870,000 distinct CDR3 sequences, less than 20% seen once. Sequenced material: PBMCs, mostly from graft donor cells, taken 360 days after TCRalphabeta/CD19-depleted stem cell transplant. J is TRBJ2-3 and V is TRBV5-5; 14 bases agree with TRBD2. The TCR originated in a male patient younger than 18 who had a stem cell transplant for acute lymphoblastic leukemia, so the T cells may come from the graft donor. The CDR3 region has the DNA TGTGCCAGCAGCTCGGGACTAGCGGGAGCTGGAGATACGCAGTATTTT. Residues: CASSSGLAGAGDTQYF.